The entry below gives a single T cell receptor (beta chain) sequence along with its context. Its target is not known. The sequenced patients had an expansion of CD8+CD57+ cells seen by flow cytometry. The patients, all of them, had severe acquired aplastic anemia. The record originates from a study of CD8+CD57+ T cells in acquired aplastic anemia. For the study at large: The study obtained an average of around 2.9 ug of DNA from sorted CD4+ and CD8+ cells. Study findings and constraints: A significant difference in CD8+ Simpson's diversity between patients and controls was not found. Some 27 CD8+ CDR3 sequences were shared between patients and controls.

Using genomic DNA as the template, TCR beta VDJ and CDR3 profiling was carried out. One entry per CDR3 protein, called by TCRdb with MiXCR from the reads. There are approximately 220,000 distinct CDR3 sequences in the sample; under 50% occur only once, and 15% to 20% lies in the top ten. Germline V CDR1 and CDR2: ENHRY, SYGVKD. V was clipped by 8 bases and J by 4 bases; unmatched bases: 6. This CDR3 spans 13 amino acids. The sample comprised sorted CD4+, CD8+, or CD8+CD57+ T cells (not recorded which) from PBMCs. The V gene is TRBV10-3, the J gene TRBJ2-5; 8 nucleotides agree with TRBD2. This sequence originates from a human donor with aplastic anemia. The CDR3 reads CAIGESGGETQYF. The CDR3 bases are TGTGCCATCGGGGAAAGCGGGGGAGAGACCCAGTACTTC.